This passage covers 13 T cell receptor beta chains from one sample sequenced in a study of long-term antiretroviral therapy in people with HIV. Running of the v3.0 immunoSEQ assay took place at survey level. The assay was immunoSEQ multiplex PCR, and TCRdb's table has in-frame clones only and misses some. The table lists under 30,000 clones, approximately 95% of them singletons. The sample was unsorted PBMCs, taken 5.3 years after starting antiretroviral therapy. The receptor source for this set is a man aged 45 to 65 with HIV.

The CDR3 DNA reads TGTGCCAGTGCAGCGGGGGTAGCCTACAATGAGCAGTTCTTC. The encoded protein is CASAAGVAYNEQFF. The V call is TRBV19, the J call TRBJ2-1, with 8 bases identical to TRBD2. Trimming at V came to 8 bases and at J to 2 bases, leaving 5 bases not matched to a gene. This CDR3 spans 14 amino acids. Germline CDR1 and CDR2: LNHDA and SQIVND (reference sequence).

This sequence joins TRBV19 and TRBJ1-2; possible D gene TRBD1, 5 bases. This CDR3 is 15 amino acids long. V was shortened by 3 bases and J by 1 base, with 12 bases between the two germline ends. Germline V gene data show CDR1 as LNHDA and CDR2 as SQIVND (reference sequence). The CDR3 DNA follows: TGTGCCAGTAGTATGGGCCGGGGACTTAACTATGGCTACACCTTC. It yields the protein CASSMGRGLNYGYTF. Complete variable domain (other parts from reference TRBV19 and TRBJ1-2): DGGITQSPKYLFRKEGQNVTLSCEQNLNHDAMYWYRQDPGQGLRLIYYSQIVNDFQKGDIAEGYSVSREKKESFPLTVTSAQKNPTAFYLCASSMGRGLNYGYTFGSGTRLTVV.

The rearrangement joins TRBV2 to TRBJ1-1, with D hard to call. Looked up from germline, CDR1 is SNHLY and CDR2 is FYNNEI. V lost 6 bases to trimming and J lost 4 bases, with 6 bases between them. The CDR3 covers 11 residues. The CDR3 DNA reads TGTGCCAGCAGGGACGGCACTGAAGCTTTCTTT. Translating gives CASRDGTEAFF.

The V gene is TRBV30, the J gene TRBJ1-1; D not resolved. Trimming removed 1 base at V and 1 base at J, with 10 bases between. The CDR3 is 14 amino acids. CDR1 is GTSNPN, CDR2 SVGIG, per germline (reference sequence). In DNA form, the CDR3 reads TGTGCCTGGAGTGCTGGCAGAACGAACACTGAAGCTTTCTTT. This translates into CAWSAGRTNTEAFF.

The rearrangement uses TRBV20-1 and TRBJ2-7; D tentatively reads TRBD1 or TRBD2 (5 bases each). V was trimmed by 4 bases and J by 7 bases, leaving 8 bases between them. Germline V lookup: CDR1 DFQATT, CDR2 SNEGSKA (reference sequence). This CDR3 contains 10 residues. Here the CDR3 reads CSANGGEQYF. The CDR3 DNA is TGCAGTGCTAATGGGGGAGAGCAGTACTTC.

The chain is built from TRBV9 and TRBJ2-1; D remains ambiguous. This CDR3 comprises 15 residues. Trimming removed 0 bases from V and 9 bases from J, with 16 bases in between. Per the germline V gene, CDR1 is SGDLS and CDR2 is YYNGEE. The CDR3 DNA is TGTGCCAGCAGCGTAGGGGGTAGCTTTGTCGGTGAGCAGTTCTTC. It yields the protein CASSVGGSFVGEQFF. The full variable domain, in which reference TRBV9 and TRBJ2-1 provide the parts outside the CDR3, is DSGVTQTPKHLITATGQRVTLRCSPRSGDLSVYWYQQSLDQGLQFLIQYYNGEERAKGNILERFSAQQFPDLHSELNLSSLELGDSALYFCASSVGGSFVGEQFFGPGTRLTVL.

The rearrangement joins TRBV10-3 to TRBJ1-1; D perhaps matches TRBD1 (5 bases). Between the trimmed V and J ends, which lost 2 bases and 4 bases, there was a span of 11 bases. The germline gives CDR1 ENHRY, CDR2 SYGVKD. The CDR3 sequence is 14 residues long. The CDR3 bases are TGTGCCATCAGTGAGACGGGGCTGGTCACTGAAGCTTTCTTT. Translation gives CAISETGLVTEAFF.

The chain carries TRBV30 and TRBJ2-2; D gene uncertain. This CDR3 is 13 amino acids long. The V and J ends lost 0 bases and 6 bases respectively, with 8 bases between them. Germline lookup yields CDR1 GTSNPN and CDR2 SVGIG (reference sequence). The CDR3 sequence is CAWSVPLPGELFF. CDR3 coding DNA: TGTGCCTGGAGTGTACCCCTTCCCGGGGAGCTGTTTTTT.

The chain couples TRBV11-2 to TRBJ2-3, with D unresolved. CDR1 is SGHAT, CDR2 FQNNGV, per germline. The V gene lost 6 bases and the J gene lost 6 bases, with 7 bases spanning the gap. The CDR3 runs to 11 residues. CDR3 protein: CASRAGDTQYF. Written as DNA, the CDR3 is TGTGCCAGCAGGGCTGGGGATACGCAGTATTTT.

The gene calls are TRBV19 and TRBJ2-1; TRBD2 aligns across 11 bases. CDR3 length equals 17 residues. The V and J ends lost 5 bases and 1 base, in that order; junction bases with no gene match: 7. Germline loops: CDR1 LNHDA, CDR2 SQIVND (reference sequence). CDR3 region: CASSVAGGPLSYNEQFF. CDR3 bases: TGTGCCAGTAGTGTAGCGGGGGGGCCTTTATCCTACAATGAGCAGTTCTTC.

This chain uses TRBV4-1 with TRBJ2-7; D is perhaps TRBD1 (5 bases). The CDR3 extends over 15 amino acids. The ends were cut back, 2 bases at V and 0 bases at J, with 11 bases in the middle. From germline, CDR1 is MGHRA and CDR2 YSYEKL. This CDR3 reads CASSQLAGPSYEQYF. For the CDR3, the DNA is TGCGCCAGCAGCCAATTGGCAGGGCCCTCCTACGAGCAGTACTTC.

The genes are TRBV11-2 and TRBJ2-2, with D possibly being TRBD1 (6 bases). This CDR3 spans 15 amino acids. V was clipped by 3 bases and J by 1 base, with 9 bases between them. The germline gives CDR1 SGHAT, CDR2 FQNNGV. CDR3 nucleotides: TGTGCCAGCAGCTTTACAGGGAAGAACACCGGGGAGCTGTTTTTT. It encodes CASSFTGKNTGELFF.

The V call is TRBV6-5, the J call TRBJ1-2; D not certain. The germline V gene encodes CDR1 MNHEY and CDR2 SVGAGI. CDR3 length equals 11 residues. The ends were cut back, 8 bases at V and 1 base at J, with 5 bases in the middle. In nucleotides, the CDR3 is TGTGCCAGCGGGATTAACTATGGCTACACCTTC. Protein: CASGINYGYTF.